This T cell receptor (beta chain) was obtained from a study of OX40 agonist ivuxolimab in advanced cancers. Study-level information: Two cutaneous melanoma patients and one hepatocellular carcinoma patient, three in all, had partial responses. Findings of the study overall: Clonal expansion by week 6 occurred in CD4+ and CD8+ blood T cells (at 0.1 to 3.0 mg/kg). Expanded peripheral T-cell antigen specificity went undetermined.

About this clone itself: The target antigen is unknown.

TCRdb keeps only in-frame clones here, not all; method: immunoSEQ multiplex PCR. This repertoire shows approximately 31,000 clones, nearly 90% found once; its top ten account for about 53%. After removal of 3 bases from V and 8 bases from J, the junction contained 5 bases not matched to a gene. Germline CDR1 LGHNA, CDR2 YNFKEQ. The CDR3 length is 14 residues. This clonotype was obtained from an adult with an advanced solid tumor such as melanoma, head and neck, liver or kidney cancer. J is TRBJ2-1 and V is TRBV4-2; 9 nucleotides agree with TRBD1. Sample: CD4+ or CD8+ T cells sorted from blood, taken in a trial of the OX40 agonist ivuxolimab. The CDR3 is CASSQTGGADEQFF. In DNA form, the CDR3 reads TGTGCCAGCAGCCAGACAGGGGGAGCCGATGAGCAGTTCTTC.